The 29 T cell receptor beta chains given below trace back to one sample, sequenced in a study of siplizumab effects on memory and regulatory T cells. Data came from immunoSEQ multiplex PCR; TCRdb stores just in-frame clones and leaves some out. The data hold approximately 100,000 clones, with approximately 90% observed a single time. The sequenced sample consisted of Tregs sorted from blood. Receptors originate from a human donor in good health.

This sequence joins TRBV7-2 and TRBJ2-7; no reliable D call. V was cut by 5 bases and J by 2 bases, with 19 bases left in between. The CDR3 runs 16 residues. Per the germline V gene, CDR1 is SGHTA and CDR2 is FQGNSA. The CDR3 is CASSLPPLQTAYEQYF. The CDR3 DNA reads TGTGCCAGCAGCCTCCCCCCCCTCCAGACTGCCTACGAGCAGTACTTC.

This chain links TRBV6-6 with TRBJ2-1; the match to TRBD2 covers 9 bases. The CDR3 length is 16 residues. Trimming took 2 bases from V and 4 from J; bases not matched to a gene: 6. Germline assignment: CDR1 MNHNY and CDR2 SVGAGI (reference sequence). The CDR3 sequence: CASSYGAGGRYNEQFF. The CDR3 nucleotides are TGTGCCAGCAGTTACGGGGCGGGAGGGCGGTACAATGAGCAGTTCTTC.

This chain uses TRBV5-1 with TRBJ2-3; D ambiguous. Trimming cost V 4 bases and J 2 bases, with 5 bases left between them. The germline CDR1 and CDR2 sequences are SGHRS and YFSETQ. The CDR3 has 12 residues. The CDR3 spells CASSDNTDTQYF. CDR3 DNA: TGCGCCAGCAGCGACAACACAGATACGCAGTATTTT. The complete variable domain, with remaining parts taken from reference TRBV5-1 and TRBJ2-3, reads KAGVTQTPRYLIKTRGQQVTLSCSPISGHRSVSWYQQTPGQGLQFLFEYFSETQRNKGNFPGRFSGRQFSNSRSEMNVSTLELGDSALYLCASSDNTDTQYFGPGTRLTVL.

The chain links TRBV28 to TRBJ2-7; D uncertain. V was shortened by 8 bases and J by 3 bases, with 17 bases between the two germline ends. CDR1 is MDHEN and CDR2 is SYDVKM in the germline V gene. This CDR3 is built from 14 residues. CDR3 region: CASAVGRTYYEQYF. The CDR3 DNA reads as TGTGCCAGCGCCGTCGGTCGAACCTACTACGAGCAGTACTTC. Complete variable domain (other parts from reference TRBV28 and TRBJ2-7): DVKVTQSSRYLVKRTGEKVFLECVQDMDHENMFWYRQDPGLGLRLIYFSYDVKMKEKGDIPEGYSVSREKKERFSLILESASTNQTSMYLCASAVGRTYYEQYFGPGTRLTVT.

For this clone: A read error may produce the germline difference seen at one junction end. In DNA form, the CDR3 reads TGTGCCGGCAGCCCCGCGACCAAGTCTAGCACAGATACGCAGTATTTT. It encodes CAGSPATKSSTDTQYF. The rearrangement joins TRBV7-9 to TRBJ2-3; D is undetermined. Germline CDR1 SEHNR, CDR2 FQNEAQ (reference sequence). This CDR3 comprises 16 residues.

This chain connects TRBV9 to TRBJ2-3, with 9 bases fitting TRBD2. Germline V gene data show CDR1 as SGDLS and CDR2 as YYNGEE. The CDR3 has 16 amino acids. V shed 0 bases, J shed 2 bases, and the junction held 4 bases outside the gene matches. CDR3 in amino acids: CASSVGLAGFTDTQYF. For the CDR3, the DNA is TGTGCCAGCAGCGTAGGGCTAGCGGGATTCACAGATACGCAGTATTTT.

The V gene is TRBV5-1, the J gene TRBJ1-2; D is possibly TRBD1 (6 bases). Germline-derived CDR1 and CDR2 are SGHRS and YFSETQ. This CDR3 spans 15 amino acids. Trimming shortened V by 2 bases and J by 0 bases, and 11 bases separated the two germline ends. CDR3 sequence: CASSLTGGPNYGYTF. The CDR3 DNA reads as TGCGCCAGCAGCTTAACGGGGGGGCCTAACTATGGCTACACCTTC. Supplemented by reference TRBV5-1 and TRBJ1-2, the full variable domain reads KAGVTQTPRYLIKTRGQQVTLSCSPISGHRSVSWYQQTPGQGLQFLFEYFSETQRNKGNFPGRFSGRQFSNSRSEMNVSTLELGDSALYLCASSLTGGPNYGYTFGSGTRLTVV.

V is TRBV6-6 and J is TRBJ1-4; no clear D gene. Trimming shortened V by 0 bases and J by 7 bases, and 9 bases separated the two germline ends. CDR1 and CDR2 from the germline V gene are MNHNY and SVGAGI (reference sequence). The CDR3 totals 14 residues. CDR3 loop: CASSYSTTSEKLFF. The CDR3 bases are TGTGCCAGCAGTTACTCCACGACCAGTGAAAAACTGTTTTTT.

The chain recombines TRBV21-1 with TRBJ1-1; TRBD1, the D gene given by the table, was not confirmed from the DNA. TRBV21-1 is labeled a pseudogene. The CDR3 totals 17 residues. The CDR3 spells CASSKGGTGTINTEAFF. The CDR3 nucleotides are TGTGCCAGCAGCAAGGGGGGGACAGGGACGATCAACACTGAAGCTTTCTTT.

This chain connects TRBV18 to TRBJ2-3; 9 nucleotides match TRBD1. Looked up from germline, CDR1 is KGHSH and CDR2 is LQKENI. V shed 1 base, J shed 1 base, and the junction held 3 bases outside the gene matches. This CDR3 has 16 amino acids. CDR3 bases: TGTGCCAGCTCACCACGGAGGACAGGGGGCACAGATACGCAGTATTTT. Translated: CASSPRRTGGTDTQYF. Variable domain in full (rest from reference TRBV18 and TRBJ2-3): NAGVMQNPRHLVRRRGQEARLRCSPMKGHSHVYWYRQLPEEGLKFMVYLQKENIIDESGMPKERFSAEFPKEGPSILRIQQVVRGDSAAYFCASSPRRTGGTDTQYFGPGTRLTVL.

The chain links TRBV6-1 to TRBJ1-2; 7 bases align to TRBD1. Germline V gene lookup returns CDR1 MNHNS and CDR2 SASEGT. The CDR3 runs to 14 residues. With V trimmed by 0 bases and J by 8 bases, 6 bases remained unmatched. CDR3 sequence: CASSEAQGGGGYTF. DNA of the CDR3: TGTGCCAGCAGTGAAGCGCAAGGGGGCGGGGGCTACACCTTC.

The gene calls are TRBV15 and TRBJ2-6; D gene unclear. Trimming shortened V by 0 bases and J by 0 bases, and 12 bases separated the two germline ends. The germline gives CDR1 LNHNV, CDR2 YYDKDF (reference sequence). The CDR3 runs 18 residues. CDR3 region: CATSREVPSLSGANVLTF. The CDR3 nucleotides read TGTGCCACCAGCAGAGAAGTCCCCTCACTCTCTGGGGCCAACGTCCTGACTTTC. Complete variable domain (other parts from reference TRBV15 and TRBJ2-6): DAMVIQNPRYQVTQFGKPVTLSCSQTLNHNVMYWYQQKSSQAPKLLFHYYDKDFNNEADTPDNFQSRRPNTSFCFLDIRSPGLGDTAMYLCATSREVPSLSGANVLTFGAGSRLTVL.

The CDR3: CASSLRAGGNAHEQFF. CDR3 nucleotides: TGTGCCAGCAGCTTAAGAGCGGGAGGGAATGCCCATGAGCAGTTCTTC. The J gene is TRBJ2-1, the V gene TRBV7-3; the match to TRBD2 covers 10 bases. The germline CDR1 and CDR2 sequences are SGHTA and FQGTGA. CDR3 size: 16 residues. Germline trimming cut 1 base from V and 8 bases from J; bases unmatched to any gene: 8.

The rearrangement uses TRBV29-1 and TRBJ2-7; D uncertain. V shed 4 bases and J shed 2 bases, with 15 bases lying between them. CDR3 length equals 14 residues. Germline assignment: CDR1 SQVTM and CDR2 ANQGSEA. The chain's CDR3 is CSVGWVSYPYEQYF. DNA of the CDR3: TGCAGCGTTGGTTGGGTTTCCTACCCCTACGAGCAGTACTTC.

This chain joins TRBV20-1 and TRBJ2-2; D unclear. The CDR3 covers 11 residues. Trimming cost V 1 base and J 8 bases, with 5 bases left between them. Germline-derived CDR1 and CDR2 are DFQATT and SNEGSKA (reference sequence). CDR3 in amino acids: CSARASGELFF. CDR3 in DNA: TGCAGTGCTAGAGCTTCGGGGGAGCTGTTTTTT.

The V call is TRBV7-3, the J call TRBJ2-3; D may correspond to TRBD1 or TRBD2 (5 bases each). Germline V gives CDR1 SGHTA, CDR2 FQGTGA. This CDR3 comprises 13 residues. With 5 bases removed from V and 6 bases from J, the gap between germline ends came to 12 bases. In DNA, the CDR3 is TGTGCCAGCAGCCCCCAATGGGGGGATACGCAGTATTTT. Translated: CASSPQWGDTQYF.

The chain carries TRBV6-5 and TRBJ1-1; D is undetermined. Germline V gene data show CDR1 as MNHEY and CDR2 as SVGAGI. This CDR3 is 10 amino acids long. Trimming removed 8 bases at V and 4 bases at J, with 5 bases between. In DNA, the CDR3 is TGTGCCAGCTTGGCCACTGAAGCTTTCTTT. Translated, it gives CASLATEAFF.

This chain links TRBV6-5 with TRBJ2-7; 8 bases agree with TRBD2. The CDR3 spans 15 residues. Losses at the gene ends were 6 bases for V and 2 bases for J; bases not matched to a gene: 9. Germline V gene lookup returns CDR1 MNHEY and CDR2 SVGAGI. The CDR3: CASSPREVLAYEQYF. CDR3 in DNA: TGTGCCAGCAGCCCGCGGGAGGTCCTAGCCTACGAGCAGTACTTC.

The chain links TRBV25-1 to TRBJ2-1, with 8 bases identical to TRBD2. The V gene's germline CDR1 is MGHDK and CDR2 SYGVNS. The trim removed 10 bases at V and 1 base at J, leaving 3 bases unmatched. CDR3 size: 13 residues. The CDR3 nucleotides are TGTGCCACCGGACTAGCTTCCTACAATGAGCAGTTCTTC. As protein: CATGLASYNEQFF.

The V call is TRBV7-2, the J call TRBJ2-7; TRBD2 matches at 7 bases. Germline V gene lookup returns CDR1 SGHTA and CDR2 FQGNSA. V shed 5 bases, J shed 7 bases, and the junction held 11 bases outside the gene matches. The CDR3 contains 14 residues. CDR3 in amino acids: CASSLERDLPEQYF. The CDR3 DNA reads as TGTGCCAGCAGCCTGGAGCGGGACCTCCCGGAGCAGTACTTC.

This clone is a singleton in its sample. The DNA of the CDR3 is TGCAGCGGTGGGGGCTTGGACACTGAAGCTTTCTTT. Translated, it gives CSGGGLDTEAFF. The chain has TRBV29-1 and TRBJ1-1, with D possibly matching TRBD1 (6 bases). The CDR3 has 12 residues. Trimming left V 7 bases short and J 3 bases short, with 12 bases between. Germline loops: CDR1 SQVTM, CDR2 ANQGSEA. Together with reference TRBV29-1 and TRBJ1-1, the CDR3 gives the full variable domain: SAVISQKPSRDICQRGTSLTIQCQVDSQVTMMFWYRQQPGQSLTLIATANQGSEATYESGFVIDKFPISRPNLTFSTLTVSNMSPEDSSIYLCSGGGLDTEAFFGQGTRLTVV.

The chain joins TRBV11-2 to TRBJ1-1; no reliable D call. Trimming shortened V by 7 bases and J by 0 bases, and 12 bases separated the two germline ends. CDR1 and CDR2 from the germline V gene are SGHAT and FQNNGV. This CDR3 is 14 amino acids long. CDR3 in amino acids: CASNLTNMNTEAFF. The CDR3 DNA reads TGTGCCAGCAATCTCACGAATATGAACACTGAAGCTTTCTTT.

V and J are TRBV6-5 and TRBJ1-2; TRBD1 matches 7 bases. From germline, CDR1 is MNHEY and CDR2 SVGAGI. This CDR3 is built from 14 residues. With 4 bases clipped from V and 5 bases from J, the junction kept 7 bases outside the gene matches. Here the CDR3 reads CASSSSLQGYGYTF. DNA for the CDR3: TGTGCCAGCAGTTCTTCCCTACAGGGGTATGGCTACACCTTC.

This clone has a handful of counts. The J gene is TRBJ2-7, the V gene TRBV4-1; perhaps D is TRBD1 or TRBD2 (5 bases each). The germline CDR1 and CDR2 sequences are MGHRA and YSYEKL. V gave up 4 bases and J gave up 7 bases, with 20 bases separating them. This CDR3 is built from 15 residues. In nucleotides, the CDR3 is TGCGCCAGCAGCCCACCGGGACCCGGATCGAGGGAGCAGTACTTC. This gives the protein CASSPPGPGSREQYF.

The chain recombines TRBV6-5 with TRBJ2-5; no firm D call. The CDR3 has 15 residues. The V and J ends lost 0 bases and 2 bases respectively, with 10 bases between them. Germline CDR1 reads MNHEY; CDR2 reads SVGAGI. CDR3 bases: TGTGCCAGCAGTTACTCATCGAACAGACAAGAGACCCAGTACTTC. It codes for CASSYSSNRQETQYF.

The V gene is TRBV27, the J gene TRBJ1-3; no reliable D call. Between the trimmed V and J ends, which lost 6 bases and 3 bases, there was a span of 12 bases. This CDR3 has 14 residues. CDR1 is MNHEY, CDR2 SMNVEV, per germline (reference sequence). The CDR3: CASRMSVFGNTIYF. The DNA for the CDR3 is TGTGCCAGCAGGATGTCAGTGTTTGGAAACACCATATATTTT.

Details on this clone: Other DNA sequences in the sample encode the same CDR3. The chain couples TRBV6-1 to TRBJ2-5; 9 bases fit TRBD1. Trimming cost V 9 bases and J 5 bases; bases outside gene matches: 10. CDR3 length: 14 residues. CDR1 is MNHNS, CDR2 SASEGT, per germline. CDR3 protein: CASRSGTGKETQYF. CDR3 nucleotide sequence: TGTGCCAGTAGATCCGGGACAGGGAAGGAGACCCAGTACTTC.

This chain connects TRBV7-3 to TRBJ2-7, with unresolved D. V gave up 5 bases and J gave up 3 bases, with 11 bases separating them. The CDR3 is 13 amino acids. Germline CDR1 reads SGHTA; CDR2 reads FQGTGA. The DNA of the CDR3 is TGTGCCAGCAGCACCGGACCGCTCTACGAGCAGTACTTC. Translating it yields CASSTGPLYEQYF.

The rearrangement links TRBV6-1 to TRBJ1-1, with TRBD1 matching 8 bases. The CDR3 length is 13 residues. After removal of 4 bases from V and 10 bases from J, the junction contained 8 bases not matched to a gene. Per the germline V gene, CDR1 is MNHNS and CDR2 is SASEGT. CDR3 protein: CASSVGQGAGAFF. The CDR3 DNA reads TGTGCCAGCAGTGTAGGGCAGGGGGCTGGAGCTTTCTTT.